The source of this T cell receptor beta chain is a study of early stage breast cancer tumors. Produced via immunoSEQ multiplex PCR; TCRdb's table is partial and in-frame only. The table shows 9,000 to 10,000 clones, with around 71% occurring only once. This clonotype originated in a person aged 45 to 59 with breast cancer. Sequenced: breast tumor tissue.

The CDR3 reads CSGYSGGGYTF. In nucleotides, the CDR3 is TGCAGCGGGTACTCTGGAGGAGGCTACACCTTC. The chain joins TRBV29-1 to TRBJ1-2, with unresolved D. Deletions cut 7 bases from V and 8 bases from J, with 14 bases between. Germline loops: CDR1 SQVTM, CDR2 ANQGSEA. This CDR3 has 11 residues.